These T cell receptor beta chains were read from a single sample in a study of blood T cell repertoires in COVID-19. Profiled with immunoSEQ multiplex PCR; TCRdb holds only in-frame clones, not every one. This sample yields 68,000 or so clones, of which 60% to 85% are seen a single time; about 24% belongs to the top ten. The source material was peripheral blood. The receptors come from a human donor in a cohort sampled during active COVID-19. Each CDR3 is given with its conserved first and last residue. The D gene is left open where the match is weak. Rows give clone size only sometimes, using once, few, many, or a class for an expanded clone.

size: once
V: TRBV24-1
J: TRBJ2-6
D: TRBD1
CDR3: CATSESGGPGANVLTF
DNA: TGTGCCACCAGTGAATCAGGGGGCCCTGGGGCCAACGTCCTGACTTTC

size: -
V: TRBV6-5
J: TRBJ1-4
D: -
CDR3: CASNYFSGASEKGLFF
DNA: TGTGCCAGCAATTATTTCAGCGGGGCATCTGAAAAAGGACTGTTTTTT

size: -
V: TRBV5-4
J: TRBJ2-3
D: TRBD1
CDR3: CASSPGGRDTQYF
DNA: TGTGCCAGCAGCCCAGGGGGCAGGGATACGCAGTATTTT

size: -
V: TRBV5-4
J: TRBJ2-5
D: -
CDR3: CAIGQQETQYF
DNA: TGTGCCATCGGACAGCAAGAGACCCAGTACTTC

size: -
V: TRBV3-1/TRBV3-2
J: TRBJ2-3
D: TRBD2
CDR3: CASSPPRGSGGASTDTQYF
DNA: TGTGCCAGCAGCCCACCCCGGGGCAGCGGGGGGGCCAGCACAGATACGCAGTATTTT

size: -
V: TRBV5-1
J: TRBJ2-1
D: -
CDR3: CASSLMANEQFF
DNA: TGCGCCAGCAGCCTCATGGCAAATGAGCAGTTCTTC

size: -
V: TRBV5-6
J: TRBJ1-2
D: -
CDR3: CASSPGSNYGYTF
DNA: TGTGCCAGCAGCCCCGGGTCTAACTATGGCTACACCTTC

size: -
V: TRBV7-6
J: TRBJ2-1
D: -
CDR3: CASSLAGVTEQFF
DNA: TGTGCCAGCAGCTTAGCCGGGGTCACTGAGCAGTTCTTC

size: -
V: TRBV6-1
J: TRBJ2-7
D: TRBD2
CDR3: CASSARTSGTGRGYEQYF
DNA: TGTGCCAGCAGTGCCCGGACTAGCGGGACGGGGAGGGGGTACGAGCAGTACTTC

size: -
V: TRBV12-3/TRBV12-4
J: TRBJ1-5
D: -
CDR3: CASRGLLDQPQHF
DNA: TGTGCCAGCAGGGGACTTTTGGATCAGCCCCAGCATTTT

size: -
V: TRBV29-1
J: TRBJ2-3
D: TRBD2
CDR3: CSVSRTSGYYADTQYF
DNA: TGCAGCGTTTCCCGCACTAGCGGGTATTATGCAGATACGCAGTATTTT

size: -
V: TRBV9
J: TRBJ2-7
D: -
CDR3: CASSFRDNYEQYF
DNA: TGTGCCAGCAGCTTCCGGGACAACTACGAGCAGTACTTC

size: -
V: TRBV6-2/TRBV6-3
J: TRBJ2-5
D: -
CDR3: CASSPNRVLGQETQYF
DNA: TGTGCCAGCAGCCCTAACCGAGTCCTAGGACAAGAGACCCAGTACTTC

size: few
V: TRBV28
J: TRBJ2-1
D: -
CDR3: CASSLNSDSEQFF
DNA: TGTGCCAGCAGTTTAAATTCGGACAGTGAGCAGTTCTTC

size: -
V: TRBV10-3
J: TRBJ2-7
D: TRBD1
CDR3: CAISEVGQGSYEQYF
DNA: TGTGCCATCAGTGAGGTCGGACAGGGCTCCTACGAGCAGTACTTC

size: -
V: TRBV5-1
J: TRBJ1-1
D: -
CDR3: CASSFSGWDTEAFF
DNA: TGCGCCAGCAGCTTCTCGGGATGGGACACTGAAGCTTTCTTT

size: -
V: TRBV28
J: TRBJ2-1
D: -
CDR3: CASTPRRRRSYNEQFF
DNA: TGTGCCAGCACCCCCCGGCGGAGACGCTCCTACAATGAGCAGTTCTTC

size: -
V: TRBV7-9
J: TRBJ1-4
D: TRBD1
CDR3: CASSARGPDNEKLFF
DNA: TGTGCCAGCAGCGCGAGGGGGCCGGATAATGAAAAACTGTTTTTT

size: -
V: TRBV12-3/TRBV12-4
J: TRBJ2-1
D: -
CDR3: CASSLVRNNEQFF
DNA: TGTGCCAGCAGTTTAGTCAGGAACAATGAGCAGTTCTTC

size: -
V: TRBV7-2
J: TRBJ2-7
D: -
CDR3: CASSPSSYEQYF
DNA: TGTGCCAGCAGCCCGAGCTCCTACGAGCAGTACTTC

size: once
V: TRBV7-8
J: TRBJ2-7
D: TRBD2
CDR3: CASSPSGRASSYEQYF
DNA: TGTGCCAGCAGCCCTAGCGGCAGAGCGAGCTCCTACGAGCAGTACTTC

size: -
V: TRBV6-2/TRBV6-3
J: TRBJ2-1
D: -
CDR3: CASSYPPTVEQFF
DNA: TGTGCCAGCAGTTACCCCCCGACAGTGGAGCAGTTCTTC

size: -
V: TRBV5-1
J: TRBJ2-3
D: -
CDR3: CASSLVTAGTDTQYF
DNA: TGCGCCAGCAGCTTGGTAACAGCCGGCACAGATACGCAGTATTTT

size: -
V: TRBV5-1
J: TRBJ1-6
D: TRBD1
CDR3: CASSVRDRNSPLHF
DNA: TGCGCCAGCAGCGTCCGGGACAGAAATTCACCCCTCCACTTT

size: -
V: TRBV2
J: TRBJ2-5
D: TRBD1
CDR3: CASRDRGGGETQYF
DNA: TGTGCCAGCAGGGACAGGGGAGGCGGTGAGACCCAGTACTTC

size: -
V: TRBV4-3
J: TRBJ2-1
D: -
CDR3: CASSQGPQSNEQFF
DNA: TGCGCCAGCAGCCAAGGGCCCCAAAGTAATGAGCAGTTCTTC

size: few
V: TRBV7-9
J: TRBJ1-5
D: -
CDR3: CASSRGGYSNQPQHF
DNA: TGTGCCAGCAGCCGGGGAGGCTATAGCAATCAGCCCCAGCATTTT

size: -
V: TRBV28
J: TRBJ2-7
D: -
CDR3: CASSQTGPSYEQYF
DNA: TGTGCCAGCAGCCAGACAGGACCTTCCTACGAGCAGTACTTC

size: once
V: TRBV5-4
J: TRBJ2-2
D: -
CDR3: CASSLELSNTGELFF
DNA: TGTGCCAGCAGCCTGGAACTGTCGAACACCGGGGAGCTGTTTTTT

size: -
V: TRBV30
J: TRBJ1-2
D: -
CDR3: CAWSVQGVSGGYTF
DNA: TGTGCCTGGAGTGTACAAGGGGTCTCTGGGGGCTACACCTTC

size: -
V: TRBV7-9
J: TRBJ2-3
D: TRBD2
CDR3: CASSRTSGSTDTQYF
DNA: TGTGCCAGCAGCCGGACTAGCGGGAGCACAGATACGCAGTATTTT

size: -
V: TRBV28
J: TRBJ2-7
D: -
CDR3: CASSLEGAPTLYEQYF
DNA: TGTGCCAGCAGTTTGGAAGGTGCCCCGACTCTCTACGAGCAGTACTTC

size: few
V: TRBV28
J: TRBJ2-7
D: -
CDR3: CASQLDRWPYEQYF
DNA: TGTGCCAGCCAGCTCGACAGGTGGCCCTACGAGCAGTACTTC

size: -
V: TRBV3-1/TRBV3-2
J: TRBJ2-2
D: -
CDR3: CASSQVVDGLPLATGELFF
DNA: TGTGCCAGCAGCCAAGTGGTAGACGGGTTACCACTGGCTACCGGGGAGCTGTTTTTT

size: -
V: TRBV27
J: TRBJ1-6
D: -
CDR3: CASSLYPGGNSPLHF
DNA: TGTGCCAGCAGTTTATATCCGGGGGGGAATTCACCCCTCCACTTT

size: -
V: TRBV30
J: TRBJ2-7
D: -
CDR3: CAWSKQVNLEQYF
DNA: TGTGCCTGGAGTAAACAGGTTAATCTCGAGCAGTACTTC

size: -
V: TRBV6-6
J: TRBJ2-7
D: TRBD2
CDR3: CASSYGGGGAYEQYF
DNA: TGTGCCAGCAGTTACGGAGGTGGGGGGGCCTACGAGCAGTACTTC

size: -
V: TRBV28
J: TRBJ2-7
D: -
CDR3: CASSSADRSYEQYF
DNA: TGTGCCAGCAGTTCCGCGGACAGATCCTACGAGCAGTACTTC

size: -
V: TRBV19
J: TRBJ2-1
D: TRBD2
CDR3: CASIGGLADYNEQFF
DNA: TGTGCCAGTATTGGAGGACTAGCGGATTACAATGAGCAGTTCTTC

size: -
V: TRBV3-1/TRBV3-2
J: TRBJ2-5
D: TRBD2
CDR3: CASSALAGVETQYF
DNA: TGTGCCAGCAGCGCACTAGCGGGAGTGGAGACCCAGTACTTC

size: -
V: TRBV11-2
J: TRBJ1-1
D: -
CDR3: CASSFQTGRTEAFF
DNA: TGTGCCAGCAGCTTCCAGACAGGACGGACTGAAGCTTTCTTT

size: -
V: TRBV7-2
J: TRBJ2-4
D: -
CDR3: CASSLGQTKNIQYF
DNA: TGTGCCAGCAGCTTAGGGCAAACCAAAAACATTCAGTACTTC

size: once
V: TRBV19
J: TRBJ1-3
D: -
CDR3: CASLGQSGNTIYF
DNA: TGTGCCAGCCTCGGACAATCTGGAAACACCATATATTTT

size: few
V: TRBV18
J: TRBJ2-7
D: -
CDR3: CASSSRRESYEQYF
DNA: TGTGCCAGCTCTTCCCGCAGGGAATCGTACGAGCAGTACTTC

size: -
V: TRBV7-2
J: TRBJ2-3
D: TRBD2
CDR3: CASSLGPGLANTQYF
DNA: TGTGCCAGCAGCTTAGGGCCGGGACTAGCAAATACGCAGTATTTT

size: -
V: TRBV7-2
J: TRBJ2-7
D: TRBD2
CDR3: CASSSTSGGSYEQYF
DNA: TGTGCCAGCAGCTCAACTAGCGGGGGATCCTACGAGCAGTACTTC

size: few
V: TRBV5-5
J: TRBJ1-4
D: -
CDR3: CASSLLQANEKLFF
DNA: TGTGCCAGCAGCTTGTTACAGGCTAATGAAAAACTGTTTTTT

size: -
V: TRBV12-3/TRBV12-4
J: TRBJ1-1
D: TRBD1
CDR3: CASSTGGALLAFF
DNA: TGTGCCAGCAGTACAGGGGGCGCTTTGTTGGCTTTCTTT

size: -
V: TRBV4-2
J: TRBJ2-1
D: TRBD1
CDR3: CASSTGTEEQFF
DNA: TGTGCCAGCAGCACCGGGACAGAAGAGCAGTTCTTC

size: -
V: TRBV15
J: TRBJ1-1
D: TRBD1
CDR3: CATRKGQGAMGTEAFF
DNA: TGTGCCACCAGGAAGGGACAGGGGGCCATGGGCACTGAAGCTTTCTTT

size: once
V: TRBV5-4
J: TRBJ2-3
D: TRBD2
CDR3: CASSVTSGYTDTQYF
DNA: TGTGCCAGCAGCGTGACTAGCGGATACACAGATACGCAGTATTTT

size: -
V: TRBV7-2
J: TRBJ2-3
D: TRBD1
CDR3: CASSPQAGGNPPDTQYF
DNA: TGTGCCAGCAGCCCCCAAGCAGGGGGCAACCCCCCAGATACGCAGTATTTT

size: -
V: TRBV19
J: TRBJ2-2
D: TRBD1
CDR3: CASRTGGIGELFF
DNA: TGTGCCAGCCGGACAGGGGGGATCGGGGAGCTGTTTTTT

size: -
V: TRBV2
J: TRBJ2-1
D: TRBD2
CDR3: CASSVGSGGSGEQFF
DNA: TGTGCCAGCAGTGTAGGTAGCGGGGGCTCTGGAGAGCAGTTCTTC

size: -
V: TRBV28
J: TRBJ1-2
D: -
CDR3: CASTLSGANGYTF
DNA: TGTGCCAGCACCCTCAGCGGGGCGAATGGCTACACCTTC